One and the same sample provided the 23 T cell receptor beta chains below, sequenced in a study of shared clonotypes between healthy human individuals. TCRdb's copy holds only in-frame clones and misses some; the assay was immunoSEQ multiplex PCR. The sample shows roughly 590,000 clones, nearly 97% of them seen only once. CD45RO-negative CD8 cells positively selected for CCR7 made up the naive population, which excluded terminally differentiated effector memory CD45RA+ cells. What was sequenced was naive CD8+ T cells sorted from blood. The receptors were gathered from a young woman in good health.

This chain uses TRBV7-6 with TRBJ1-1; D not certain. The CDR3 length is 19 residues. V lost 3 bases, J lost 2 bases, and 25 bases lay in between. Germline values: CDR1 SGHVS, CDR2 FNYEAQ. CDR3 residues: CASSLHNGPFPLDNTEAFF. The CDR3 nucleotides are TGTGCCAGCAGCTTGCACAATGGACCCTTCCCACTCGATAACACTGAAGCTTTCTTT. Full variable domain (outside the CDR3, taken from reference TRBV7-6 and TRBJ1-1): GAGVSQSPRYKVTKRGQDVALRCDPISGHVSLYWYRQALGQGPEFLTYFNYEAQQDKSGLPNDRFSAERPEGSISTLTIQRTEQRDSAMYRCASSLHNGPFPLDNTEAFFGQGTRLTVV.

V usage is TRBV30 and J usage is TRBJ2-5; D gene uncertain. The DNA matches TRBJ2-7 better at its end, which makes the J call doubtful. Germline V gene lookup returns CDR1 GTSNPN and CDR2 SVGIG (reference sequence). This CDR3 contains 13 residues. Here the CDR3 reads CAWSVGVYYEQYF. CDR3 DNA sequence: TGTGCCTGGAGTGTAGGCGTATACTACGAGCAGTACTTC.

The V gene is TRBV19, the J gene TRBJ1-5; D gene ambiguous. The CDR3 has 13 residues. CDR1 LNHDA and CDR2 SQIVND come from the germline V gene (reference sequence). Deletions cut 7 bases from V and 5 bases from J, with 12 bases between. The CDR3 region is CASTTKADQPQHF. For the CDR3, the DNA is TGTGCCAGTACTACAAAGGCTGATCAGCCCCAGCATTTT.

The DNA for the CDR3 is TGTGCCAGCAGTCCAGGACTAGCGGGAATGAGCGAGCAGTACTTC. It translates to CASSPGLAGMSEQYF. V is TRBV27 and J is TRBJ2-7; 12 bases line up with TRBD2. Trimming took 5 bases from V and 6 from J; bases not matched to a gene: 8. Per germline, CDR1 MNHEY and CDR2 SMNVEV (reference sequence). The length of the CDR3 is 15 residues.

This clone has only one observation. The chain links TRBV19 to TRBJ2-4; D is ambiguous. V shed 10 bases and J shed 13 bases, with 23 bases lying between them. The CDR3 is 13 residues long. Germline V gene sequence: CDR1 LNHDA, CDR2 SQIVND (reference sequence). CDR3 residues: CATKEESYGRQYF. The CDR3 region has the DNA TGTGCCACTAAAGAGGAAAGTTACGGACGGCAGTACTTC.

This clone was found once. This chain uses TRBV15 with TRBJ2-7; possible D gene TRBD1, 6 bases. The CDR3 length is 13 residues. In germline, CDR1 is LNHNV, CDR2 YYDKDF (reference sequence). CDR3 sequence reads: CATRGQSSYEQYF. The CDR3 region has the DNA TGTGCAACTCGAGGACAGAGCTCCTACGAGCAGTACTTC.

This clone was counted once. The chain combines TRBV6-5 with TRBJ2-7; D remains ambiguous. Germline V CDR1 and CDR2: MNHEY, SVGAGI. The CDR3 consists of 14 residues. The V gene lost 5 bases and the J gene lost 2 bases, with 13 bases spanning the gap. CDR3 amino acids: CASSEDPVTYEQYF. The CDR3 region has the DNA TGTGCCAGCAGTGAGGACCCAGTAACCTACGAGCAGTACTTC.

The J gene is TRBJ2-5, the V gene TRBV9, with 9 bases that match TRBD2. J was trimmed by 1 base and V by 3 bases; bases with no gene match: 7. The CDR3 length is 16 residues. CDR1 is SGDLS, CDR2 YYNGEE, per germline. CDR3 protein: CASSAGASGVQETQYF. CDR3 bases: TGTGCCAGCAGCGCCGGGGCTAGCGGGGTCCAAGAGACCCAGTACTTC.

CDR3 sequence reads: CASSATSFVHRATYEQYF. CDR3 bases: TGTGCCAGCAGCGCGACTAGCTTCGTCCATCGAGCGACCTACGAGCAGTACTTC. The V and J genes are TRBV7-8 and TRBJ2-7; 7 nucleotides agree with TRBD2. Looked up from germline, CDR1 is SGHVS and CDR2 is FQNEAQ. This CDR3 spans 18 amino acids. J gave up 2 bases and V 5 bases, and 18 bases lay outside the gene matches. Full variable domain (outside the CDR3, taken from reference TRBV7-8 and TRBJ2-7): GAGVSQSPRYKVAKRGQDVALRCDPISGHVSLFWYQQALGQGPEFLTYFQNEAQLDKSGLPSDRFFAERPEGSVSTLKIQRTQQEDSAVYLCASSATSFVHRATYEQYFGPGTRLTVT.

The chain recombines TRBV9 with TRBJ1-1; 7 positions agree with TRBD1. V shed 3 bases, J shed 0 bases, and the junction held 5 bases outside the gene matches. Germline V CDR1 and CDR2: SGDLS, YYNGEE. The CDR3 contains 15 residues. The CDR3 coding sequence is TGTGCCAGCAGCGAGGGGGGACAGATGAACACTGAAGCTTTCTTT. This codes for CASSEGGQMNTEAFF.

This chain links TRBV28 with TRBJ2-7; D is perhaps TRBD2 (7 bases). The V end was cut by 3 bases, the J end by 3 bases, with 15 bases between. The CDR3 is 15 residues long. The germline V gene encodes CDR1 MDHEN and CDR2 SYDVKM. The CDR3 DNA reads as TGTGCCAGCAGTTTCGGGGAGGGGGGTTACTACGAGCAGTACTTC. This gives the protein CASSFGEGGYYEQYF.

V is TRBV27 and J is TRBJ1-2; D unresolved. Germline V gives CDR1 MNHEY, CDR2 SMNVEV (reference sequence). The CDR3 contains 14 residues. The V end was cut by 2 bases, the J end by 0 bases, with 7 bases between. As DNA, the CDR3 is TGTGCCAGCAGTTTAACCCCCGCTAACTATGGCTACACCTTC. The encoded protein is CASSLTPANYGYTF.

The V call is TRBV28, the J call TRBJ2-1; D is possibly TRBD2 (5 bases). The length of the CDR3 is 15 residues. Germline-derived CDR1 and CDR2 are MDHEN and SYDVKM. V lost 1 base, J lost 0 bases, and 7 bases lay in between. The CDR3 loop reads CASSLFTSSYNEQFF. The DNA for the CDR3 is TGTGCCAGCAGTTTATTTACTAGCTCCTACAATGAGCAGTTCTTC. Full variable domain (missing parts from reference TRBV28 and TRBJ2-1): DVKVTQSSRYLVKRTGEKVFLECVQDMDHENMFWYRQDPGLGLRLIYFSYDVKMKEKGDIPEGYSVSREKKERFSLILESASTNQTSMYLCASSLFTSSYNEQFFGPGTRLTVL.

The chain uses TRBV29-1 and TRBJ1-1; 9 positions agree with TRBD1. From germline, CDR1 is SQVTM and CDR2 ANQGSEA. V lost 4 bases, J lost 4 bases, and 10 bases stayed unmatched. The CDR3 contains 15 residues. Written as DNA, the CDR3 is TGCAGCGTTGCACTAGTCCTGACAGGGGGCACTGAAGCTTTCTTT. Its protein is CSVALVLTGGTEAFF. The complete variable domain, with remaining parts taken from reference TRBV29-1 and TRBJ1-1, reads SAVISQKPSRDICQRGTSLTIQCQVDSQVTMMFWYRQQPGQSLTLIATANQGSEATYESGFVIDKFPISRPNLTFSTLTVSNMSPEDSSIYLCSVALVLTGGTEAFFGQGTRLTVV.

V gene TRBV7-9 combines with J gene TRBJ1-2, with 11 bases fitting TRBD1. The CDR3 has 13 amino acids. The trim removed 4 bases at V and 6 bases at J, leaving 1 base unmatched. Germline CDR1 reads SEHNR; CDR2 reads FQNEAQ (reference sequence). The DNA for the CDR3 is TGTGCCAGCAGCTCGGGACAGGGGGATGGCTACACCTTC. Translated: CASSSGQGDGYTF.

The gene calls are TRBV12-5 and TRBJ2-1; a weak D match, TRBD1 (5 bases). V shed 2 bases and J shed 10 bases, with 6 bases lying between them. The germline gives CDR1 LGHNT, CDR2 FRNRAP. The CDR3 has 11 residues. CDR3: CASGLKGEQFF. The CDR3 DNA sequence: TGTGCTAGTGGTTTGAAGGGGGAGCAGTTCTTC.

The chain links TRBV11-3 to TRBJ2-2, with 10 bases aligning to TRBD2. Germline V gene lookup returns CDR1 SGHNT and CDR2 YENEEA. The CDR3 is 16 residues long. The trim removed 1 base at V and 2 bases at J, leaving 1 base unmatched. CDR3 coding DNA: TGTGCCAGCAGCTTAGGACTAGCGGGTAACACCGGGGAGCTGTTTTTT. This encodes CASSLGLAGNTGELFF.

This chain's CDR3 is CASSTSGRGSNEQFF. The CDR3 DNA is TGTGCCAGCAGTACTAGCGGGAGAGGAAGCAATGAGCAGTTCTTC. The chain links TRBV6-4 to TRBJ2-1, with 11 positions matching TRBD2. From germline, CDR1 is MRHNA and CDR2 SNTAGT. CDR3 length: 15 amino acids. After removal of 5 bases from V and 6 bases from J, the junction contained 6 bases not matched to a gene.

The chain joins TRBV19 to TRBJ2-3; TRBD1 might be the D (5 bases). V was pared by 3 bases and J by 0 bases, with 13 bases between. The CDR3 contains 16 residues. Germline CDR1 is LNHDA and CDR2 is SQIVND (reference sequence). CDR3 amino acids: CASSMSGAYSTDTQYF. CDR3 sequence (DNA): TGTGCCAGTAGTATGAGTGGGGCTTATAGCACAGATACGCAGTATTTT.

This rearrangement joins TRBV7-6 to TRBJ2-1, with D unresolved. The germline V and J ends were trimmed by 3 bases and 6 bases, with 12 bases remaining between them. CDR3 length: 14 residues. CDR1 is SGHVS and CDR2 is FNYEAQ in the germline V gene. CDR3 sequence (DNA): TGTGCCAGCAGCTTTACCGCAGGCGGCAATGAGCAGTTCTTC. Residues: CASSFTAGGNEQFF.

This sequence joins TRBV19 and TRBJ2-7; 9 bases line up with TRBD2. This CDR3 has 16 amino acids. Germline-derived CDR1 and CDR2 are LNHDA and SQIVND (reference sequence). V lost 4 bases, J lost 3 bases, and 10 bases stayed unmatched. The CDR3 loop reads CASSTTSGRPVYEQYF. Written as DNA, the CDR3 is TGTGCCAGTAGTACTACTAGCGGGCGGCCTGTCTACGAGCAGTACTTC.

This chain uses TRBV6-5 with TRBJ2-7; 8 nucleotides agree with TRBD1. Per the germline V gene, CDR1 is MNHEY and CDR2 is SVGAGI. V lost 4 bases to trimming and J lost 5 bases; unmatched junction nucleotides: 7. The CDR3 has 14 residues. The CDR3 DNA sequence: TGTGCCAGCAGTTTCGGACAGGGTGTCGACGAGCAGTACTTC. Protein: CASSFGQGVDEQYF.

The gene calls are TRBV27 and TRBJ1-2, with TRBD1 matching 7 bases. Germline CDR1 MNHEY, CDR2 SMNVEV (reference sequence). After removal of 3 bases from V and 7 bases from J, the junction contained 8 bases not matched to a gene. The CDR3 sequence is 14 residues long. CDR3 coding DNA: TGTGCCAGCAGTTTCGGGGAGACAGGGACTGGCTACACCTTC. Its protein product is CASSFGETGTGYTF.